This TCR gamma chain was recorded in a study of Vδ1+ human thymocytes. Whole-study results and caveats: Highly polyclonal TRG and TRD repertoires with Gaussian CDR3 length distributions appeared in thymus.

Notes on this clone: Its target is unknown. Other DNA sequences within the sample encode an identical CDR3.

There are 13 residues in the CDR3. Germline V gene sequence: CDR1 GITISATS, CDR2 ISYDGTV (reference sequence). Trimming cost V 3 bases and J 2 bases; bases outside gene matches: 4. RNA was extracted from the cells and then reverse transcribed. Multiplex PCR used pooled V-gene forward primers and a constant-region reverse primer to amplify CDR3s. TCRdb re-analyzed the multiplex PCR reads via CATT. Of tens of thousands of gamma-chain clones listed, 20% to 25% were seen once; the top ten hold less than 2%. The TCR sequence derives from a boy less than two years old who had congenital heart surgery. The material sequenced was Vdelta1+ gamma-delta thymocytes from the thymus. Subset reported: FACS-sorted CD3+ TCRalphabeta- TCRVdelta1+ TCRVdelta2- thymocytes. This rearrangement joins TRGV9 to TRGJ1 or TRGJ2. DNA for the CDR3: TGTGCCTTGTGGGAGCCGCATTATTATAAGAAACTCTTT. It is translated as CALWEPHYYKKLF.